This T cell receptor beta chain was captured by sequencing in a study of cytomegalovirus exposure and HLA in healthy donors. General study points: With high specificity and sensitivity, the classifier reportedly diagnosed cytomegalovirus status. Previously analyzed data showed that most TCR beta V segments were productive at a frequency of about 90% or about 30%. Researchers reported in a later analysis that common viral pathogens appeared linked to several top clusters. Later on, a genetic analysis was performed. It linked a missense variant in DCLRE1C with V- and J-gene trimming of TCR beta.

The primer mix had 60 Vbeta and 13 Jbeta primers. The repertoire was sequenced with immunoSEQ multiplex PCR; TCRdb's copy has only in-frame clones and lacks some. The table has 180,000 or so clones, around 80% seen once. Germline CDR1 and CDR2: SQVTM and ANQGSEA. Trimming took off 8 bases at V and 8 bases at J, with 22 bases between the two ends. The CDR3 is 14 residues long. This clone has more than one count but fewer than ten. Its antigen is currently unknown. This clonotype originated in a young man in good health and CMV-seronegative. Specimen: PBMCs. This chain joins TRBV29-1 and TRBJ2-1, with D possibly matching TRBD2 (7 bases). CDR3 sequence reads: CSSERRGPRDEQFF. The CDR3 bases are TGCAGCTCCGAAAGGCGGGGGCCCCGCGATGAGCAGTTCTTC.